This TCR beta chain was recovered during a study of T cell responses to AZD1222 COVID-19 vaccine. The wider study: Both about-4-week and about-12-week second-dose recipients were combined.

Profiled with immunoSEQ multiplex PCR; TCRdb holds only in-frame clones, not every one. The data contain 65,000 to 70,000 clones, about 88% of them singletons. V lost 5 bases, J lost 4 bases, and 11 bases lay in between. This CDR3 region has 14 residues. Germline values: CDR1 LNHDA, CDR2 SQIVND (reference sequence). The material was peripheral blood, obtained on day 0 of AZD1222 vaccination. This chain links TRBV19 with TRBJ2-2; perhaps TRBD1 as D (6 bases). The clonotype comes from an adult in good health. The CDR3 spells CASSVDRPTGELFF. CDR3 bases: TGTGCCAGTAGTGTCGACAGGCCCACCGGGGAGCTGTTTTTT.